The entry below gives a single T cell receptor beta chain sequence along with its context. Per germline, CDR1 MNHEY and CDR2 SVGAGI. The V and J ends lost 2 bases and 1 base respectively, with 14 bases between them. The CDR3 consists of 16 residues. The data stem from a study of blood T cell repertoires in COVID-19. Study as a whole: From T cells, B-cell-depleted T cells, or PBMCs came the material, which was cDNA or gDNA.

In the source study's methods: For nucleated cells, counts were estimated from reference gene primer amplification. Assay: immunoSEQ multiplex PCR; the TCRdb copy retains only in-frame clones and omits some. Clonal size and the V and J genes are those of that table, whereas D and trimming came from the DNA. Counted here are 150,000 to 200,000 clones, roughly 84% occurring once; the ten biggest clones make up 10% to 15%. The sequence came from an older woman who had recovered from COVID-19. Sequencing was performed on PBMCs or T cells enriched from blood (not recorded which). V gene TRBV6-5 combines with J gene TRBJ2-5, with a tentative D call TRBD2 (6 bases). CDR3 residues: CASSYPSGGIQETQYF. In DNA, the CDR3 is TGTGCCAGCAGTTACCCGAGTGGGGGGATCCAAGAGACCCAGTACTTC.